This TCR beta chain was profiled in a study of vaccination and CD4 T cells after COVID-19. At the level of the study: Participants received two doses of either BNT162b2 or mRNA-1273 vaccine. Controls had a CEFX pool, an HIV-1 Nef pool, or no peptide added. Overlapping peptides of the spike proteins of SARS-CoV-2, HCoV-NL63, HCoV-OC43 and HCoV-229E were used for cell stimulation.

This clonotype has a single count. As yet, its antigen is unknown. Researchers used the Oncomine TCR Beta short-read assay to sequence DNA from cultured CD4+ T cells. From the PCR reads, TCRdb called clonotypes with MiXCR, one entry per CDR3 protein. This table holds under 20,000 distinct CDR3 sequences, about 45% found once. As for time point: late sampling 161 to 241 days after vaccination in a few convalescent patients. Regarding treatment: approximately 9-day PBMC culture with coronavirus spike peptide pools or control peptides (ViraFEST assay). Following a culture period (more than 9 days), negative selection was used to isolate CD4+ T cells. This CDR3 has 13 residues. Unmatched junction bases numbered 5, after V lost 3 bases and J lost 6 bases. Germline-derived CDR1 and CDR2 are DFQATT and SNEGSKA (reference sequence).

V and J are TRBV20-1 and TRBJ2-7; 10 bases fit TRBD2. The material was CD4+ T cells from blood, cultured in vitro, obtained about 7 months after SARS-CoV-2 vaccination. This sequence was found in a human donor who had recovered from COVID-19. CDR3 sequence: CSASSSGSSEQYF. The CDR3 nucleotides are TGCAGTGCTAGCTCTAGCGGGAGTAGCGAGCAGTACTTC.